The 19 T cell receptor beta chains below come from one sample, sequenced in a study of Graves' ophthalmopathy and Graves' hyperthyroidism. RNA transcripts yielded amplified TCR beta CDR3 regions. HTBI primers primed a first-round RT-PCR, and a second-round multiplex PCR followed. TCRdb independently ran MiXCR on the multiplex PCR reads; one entry per CDR3 protein. The sample has some 360,000 distinct CDR3 sequences, about 17% seen once. The material sequenced was peripheral blood. These receptors were obtained from an adult woman with stable Graves' hyperthyroidism.

This clonotype was seen more than once but under ten times. V usage is TRBV28 and J usage is TRBJ1-3; TRBD1 matches at 9 bases. Germline V gives CDR1 MDHEN, CDR2 SYDVKM. V lost 3 bases, J lost 2 bases, and 11 bases stayed unmatched. The CDR3 sequence is 18 residues long. CDR3 protein: CASSFGTGGFLTGNTIYF. CDR3 DNA: TGTGCCAGCAGTTTTGGTACAGGGGGCTTTTTAACTGGAAACACCATATATTTT.

The sample holds many counts of this clonotype. The rearrangement uses TRBV29-1 and TRBJ2-5; 11 nucleotides match TRBD2. V lost 7 bases, J lost 3 bases, and 4 bases stayed unmatched. CDR1 is SQVTM, CDR2 ANQGSEA, per germline. The CDR3 contains 13 residues. The CDR3 region is CSASGRYKETQYF. CDR3 bases: TGCAGCGCTAGCGGGAGGTACAAAGAGACCCAGTACTTC.

Ten or more counts support this clonotype. J is TRBJ2-2 and V is TRBV24-1, with 9 nucleotides matching TRBD1. Trimming took 9 bases from V and 7 from J; bases not matched to a gene: 2. CDR3 length: 12 amino acids. CDR1 KGHDR and CDR2 SFDVKD come from the germline V gene. CDR3 DNA sequence: TGTGCCACCGGGACAGGGAACGGGGAGCTGTTTTTT. Protein: CATGTGNGELFF.

V usage is TRBV11-2 and J usage is TRBJ1-1, with 7 nucleotides matching TRBD1. V gave up 5 bases and J gave up 0 bases; unmatched junction bases: 12. The germline V gene has CDR1 SGHAT and CDR2 FQNNGV. This CDR3 comprises 17 residues. Here the CDR3 reads CASSRTDRVMVNTEAFF. In DNA, the CDR3 is TGTGCCAGCAGCCGGACTGACAGGGTGATGGTGAACACTGAAGCTTTCTTT.

This clonotype was counted ten times or more. The rearrangement joins TRBV11-2 to TRBJ1-5, with a possible D match to TRBD1 (6 bases). The germline V gene encodes CDR1 SGHAT and CDR2 FQNNGV. CDR3 length equals 13 residues. Trimming removed 5 bases at V and 7 bases at J, with 12 bases between. The CDR3 spells CASSKQGGQPQHF. The CDR3 DNA follows: TGTGCCAGCAGCAAACAGGGTGGCCAGCCCCAGCATTTT.

There are many counts of this clonotype. V is TRBV27 and J is TRBJ2-7; D may be TRBD1 (5 bases). CDR1 and CDR2 from the germline V gene are MNHEY and SMNVEV (reference sequence). This CDR3 comprises 14 residues. The V gene lost 2 bases and the J gene lost 1 base, with 9 bases spanning the gap. DNA for the CDR3: TGTGCCAGCAGTTTAATCGGACAATCCTACGAGCAGTACTTC. Residues: CASSLIGQSYEQYF.

Ten or more counts support this clonotype. A single base separates this from a much larger clone, so it may be a read error. Since the CDR3 does not end with the conserved phenylalanine or tryptophan, this likely comes from a read error. V and J are TRBV7-2 and TRBJ2-5; TRBD1 is a possible D gene (6 bases). Germline assignment: CDR1 SGHTA and CDR2 FQGNSA. This CDR3 region has 16 residues. The V end was cut by 1 base, the J end by 5 bases, with 17 bases between. The CDR3 DNA sequence: TGTGCCAGCAGCTTAGTCTCGCTAGCAGGGGTGGAGACCCAGTACCTC. Its translation: CASSLVSLAGVETQYL.

The table lists this clonotype with many counts. The chain uses TRBV10-3 and TRBJ1-6; the D gene is possibly TRBD1 (6 bases). In germline, CDR1 is ENHRY, CDR2 SYGVKD. V was clipped by 10 bases and J by 8 bases, with 27 bases between them. The CDR3 has 17 amino acids. The chain's CDR3 is CATSFRSLGAIDSPLHF. The CDR3 region has the DNA TGTGCCACCTCCTTCCGAAGCCTGGGGGCGATCGATTCACCCCTCCACTTT.

This clonotype was found many times. The gene calls are TRBV20-1 and TRBJ1-1; 8 nucleotides align to TRBD1. V was pared by 5 bases and J by 11 bases, with 10 bases of the junction left unmatched. Germline V gene data show CDR1 as DFQATT and CDR2 as SNEGSKA (reference sequence). The CDR3 is made up of 12 amino acids. In DNA form, the CDR3 reads TGCAGTGCTGAAGGACAGGGCGTTGAGGCTTTCTTT. Amino acids: CSAEGQGVEAFF.

This clonotype was observed at least ten times. This sequence joins TRBV7-2 and TRBJ2-2; D remains unclear. The ends were cut back, 5 bases at V and 1 base at J, with 8 bases in the middle. CDR1 and CDR2 (germline): SGHTA, FQGNSA. The length of the CDR3 is 14 residues. CDR3 residues: CASSARQNTGELFF. The CDR3 DNA reads TGTGCCAGCAGCGCGAGACAGAACACCGGGGAGCTGTTTTTT.

The rearrangement links TRBV7-9 to TRBJ2-7; 7 nucleotides agree with TRBD2. In germline, CDR1 is SEHNR, CDR2 FQNEAQ (reference sequence). V lost 5 bases to trimming and J lost 3 bases; unmatched junction nucleotides: 1. This CDR3 region has 12 residues. The CDR3 coding sequence is TGTGCCAGCAGCCGGGACTACTACGAGCAGTACTTC. Protein product: CASSRDYYEQYF.

This clonotype was seen a few times. The V gene is TRBV19, the J gene TRBJ2-4, with D possibly matching TRBD1 (6 bases). V was clipped by 9 bases and J by 9 bases, with 15 bases between them. The CDR3 contains 12 residues. Germline V gene data show CDR1 as LNHDA and CDR2 as SQIVND (reference sequence). The CDR3 nucleotides read TGTGCCAGCCGCGATCAGGGGAGCATTCAGTACTTC. Translating it yields CASRDQGSIQYF.

This clonotype was found many times. This chain joins TRBV5-1 and TRBJ2-7; 9 nucleotides match TRBD2. Germline V CDR1 and CDR2: SGHRS, YFSETQ. The V gene end was trimmed by 0 bases and the J gene end by 2 bases; junction bases not matched to a gene: 18. There are 20 residues in the CDR3. CDR3 sequence reads: CASSLVATSGYPYNPYEQYF. In DNA, the CDR3 is TGCGCCAGCAGCTTGGTTGCGACTAGCGGATACCCATATAATCCCTACGAGCAGTACTTC.

This clonotype was seen at least ten times. The CDR3 loop is CASSRLDLGNTEAFF. In nucleotides, the CDR3 is TGTGCCAGCAGTCGACTGGACCTAGGGAACACTGAAGCTTTCTTT. The chain uses TRBV28 and TRBJ1-1; D not resolved. The CDR3 runs 15 residues. Germline lookup yields CDR1 MDHEN and CDR2 SYDVKM. Between the trimmed V and J ends, which lost 5 bases and 1 base, there was a span of 14 bases.

This clonotype was observed at least ten times. Possible read error: a much larger clone is one base away. The chain recombines TRBV6-1 with TRBJ2-7, with D possibly called TRBD1 or TRBD2 (5 bases each). The germline gives CDR1 MNHNS, CDR2 SASEGT. The CDR3 sequence is 14 residues long. CDR3 sequence reads: CASRGPGPLNEQCF. The CDR3 DNA reads TGTGCCAGCAGGGGACCGGGACCCCTAAACGAGCAGTGCTTC.

This clonotype has ten or more counts. This chain connects TRBV6-5 to TRBJ2-7; no clear D. The length of the CDR3 is 14 residues. V gave up 2 bases and J gave up 5 bases, with 13 bases separating them. Germline values: CDR1 MNHEY, CDR2 SVGAGI. The CDR3 sequence: CASSYRGYGDEQYF. The CDR3 DNA reads TGTGCCAGCAGTTACCGAGGTTATGGGGACGAGCAGTACTTC.

This clonotype was counted only a few times. The V gene is TRBV7-9, the J gene TRBJ2-5; TRBD2 is a possible D gene (6 bases). V was shortened by 2 bases and J by 5 bases, with 9 bases between the two germline ends. Germline CDR1 SEHNR, CDR2 FQNEAQ (reference sequence). CDR3 length: 13 amino acids. The CDR3 loop reads CASSLTSMETQYF. The CDR3 DNA sequence: TGTGCCAGCAGCTTAACTAGCATGGAGACCCAGTACTTC.

The rearrangement links TRBV6-1 to TRBJ2-1; 10 bases are shared with TRBD2. The CDR3 totals 15 residues. Germline values: CDR1 MNHNS, CDR2 SASEGT. V lost 7 bases to trimming and J lost 10 bases; unmatched junction nucleotides: 13. CDR3 nucleotides: TGTGCCAGCATCCCAGAGCGGGAGGGGGTAGGCGAGCAGTTCTTC. It translates to CASIPEREGVGEQFF.

There are many counts of this clonotype. The chain recombines TRBV28 with TRBJ1-2, with D tentatively TRBD1 (6 bases). This CDR3 contains 14 residues. Germline CDR1 is MDHEN and CDR2 is SYDVKM. Deletions cut 2 bases from V and 4 bases from J, with 11 bases between. The CDR3 sequence: CASSLGGPSYGYTF. The CDR3 nucleotides are TGTGCCAGCAGTTTAGGGGGCCCCTCCTATGGCTACACCTTC.